What follows describes a single T cell receptor (beta chain). Its antigen is currently unknown. The data are from a study of T cell responses to AZD1222 COVID-19 vaccine. Germline assignment: CDR1 GTSNPN and CDR2 SVGIG (reference sequence). The V end was cut by 1 base, the J end by 6 bases, with 8 bases between. The CDR3 covers 12 residues. Measured with immunoSEQ multiplex PCR; TCRdb has only the in-frame clones, and not every one. The profile covers approximately 89,000 clones, with 90% to 95% appearing a single time and 3.5% to 5% taken by the ten largest. Study-level results: Following two doses of AZD1222, Spike-specific TCR breadth and depth rose. Variant regions that are unmutated are reportedly the target of nearly half of spike-specific TCRs.

The chain is built from TRBV30 and TRBJ2-3; maybe TRBD1 (5 bases). The starting material was peripheral blood, obtained on day 0 of MenACWY control vaccination. The sequence was collected from an adult in good health. CDR3 coding DNA: TGTGCCTGGAGTGCCAAGGGGGATACGCAGTATTTT. Encoded protein: CAWSAKGDTQYF.